The 14 T cell receptor beta chains below all came from one sample that was sequenced in a study of T cells after posttransplantation cyclophosphamide. Method: immunoSEQ multiplex PCR; TCRdb's copy keeps in-frame clones and lacks some. The sample offers roughly 41,000 clones and no singletons, the top ten holding roughly 6.4%. Sequencing was done on a sample of PBMCs. The receptor set was obtained from a man aged 25 to 40 in good health and a related stem cell transplant donor.

This clone was seen ten or more times. This chain connects TRBV5-1 to TRBJ1-6; D unclear. V shed 4 bases and J shed 8 bases, with 19 bases lying between them. Germline V gene sequence: CDR1 SGHRS, CDR2 YFSETQ. This CDR3 is 16 amino acids long. CDR3 bases: TGCGCCAGCAGCCTGGCTCCAGGCTCTTGGGATTCACCCCTCCACTTT. Its translation is CASSLAPGSWDSPLHF. Full variable domain (missing parts from reference TRBV5-1 and TRBJ1-6): KAGVTQTPRYLIKTRGQQVTLSCSPISGHRSVSWYQQTPGQGLQFLFEYFSETQRNKGNFPGRFSGRQFSNSRSEMNVSTLELGDSALYLCASSLAPGSWDSPLHFGNGTRLTVT.

This clone was observed many times. The gene calls are TRBV27 and TRBJ2-3; 7 bases align to TRBD1. The CDR3 loop spans 14 amino acids. CDR1 is MNHEY and CDR2 is SMNVEV in the germline V gene (reference sequence). V lost 2 bases to trimming and J lost 4 bases; unmatched junction nucleotides: 3. The CDR3 reads CASSLGTGADTQYF. The CDR3 DNA reads as TGTGCCAGCAGTTTAGGAACAGGGGCAGATACGCAGTATTTT.

The sample holds many counts of this clone. CDR3 region: CASSPRLSPNSPLHF. In nucleotides, the CDR3 is TGTGCCAGCAGCCCAAGACTGTCCCCTAATTCACCCCTCCACTTT. The gene calls are TRBV7-2 and TRBJ1-6; D is ambiguous. The CDR3 length is 15 residues. Germline V gives CDR1 SGHTA, CDR2 FQGNSA. V was trimmed by 5 bases and J by 6 bases, leaving 14 bases between them.

This clone appeared many times. The chain employs TRBV4-3 and TRBJ2-3; tentatively, D is TRBD1 (6 bases). From germline, CDR1 is LGHNA and CDR2 YSLEER. V was clipped by 0 bases and J by 0 bases, with 7 bases between them. CDR3 length equals 15 residues. In nucleotides, the CDR3 is TGCGCCAGCAGCCAAGAGGGGGCAAGCACAGATACGCAGTATTTT. Its protein is CASSQEGASTDTQYF.

This clone was seen repeatedly, ten times or more. The J gene is TRBJ2-3, the V gene TRBV12-3 or TRBV12-4; 7 nucleotides agree with TRBD1. Trimming took 1 base from V and 4 from J; bases not matched to a gene: 2. The CDR3 runs 14 residues. The CDR3 sequence is CASSLGQGADTQYF. DNA for the CDR3: TGTGCCAGCAGTTTAGGACAGGGCGCAGATACGCAGTATTTT.

This clone was recorded many times. Mismatch with germline at one junction end may stem from a read error. The chain combines TRBV7-7 with TRBJ2-2; tentative D call: TRBD2 (5 bases). CDR1 SSHAT and CDR2 FNYEAQ come from the germline V gene (reference sequence). The CDR3 covers 13 residues. CDR3 sequence reads: CASTTAATGELFF. The CDR3 coding sequence is TGTGCTAGCACCACAGCGGCCACCGGGGAGCTGTTTTTT.

Ten or more counts support this clone. The rearrangement uses TRBV5-6 and TRBJ1-1; no clear D gene. This CDR3 has 11 residues. The germline gives CDR1 SGHDT, CDR2 YYEEEE. With 1 base removed from V and 6 bases from J, the gap between germline ends came to 4 bases. CDR3 residues: CASSLYAEAFF. CDR3 DNA sequence: TGTGCCAGCAGCTTGTATGCTGAAGCTTTCTTT.

This clone was detected only a few times. The V call is TRBV6-1, the J call TRBJ2-5, with D possibly TRBD1 on 6 matching bases. This CDR3 has 12 amino acids. Germline V gene data show CDR1 as MNHNS and CDR2 as SASEGT. The V gene lost 5 bases and the J gene lost 7 bases, with 11 bases spanning the gap. The CDR3 region has the DNA TGTGCCAGCAGTTTTACACAGGGGACCCAGTACTTC. The encoded protein is CASSFTQGTQYF.

This clone was seen repeatedly, ten times or more. V gene TRBV5-6 combines with J gene TRBJ1-3; tentative D call: TRBD1 (5 bases). The CDR3 runs 14 residues. The V gene's germline CDR1 is SGHDT and CDR2 YYEEEE. V lost 0 bases to trimming and J lost 4 bases, with 8 bases between them. This chain's CDR3 is CASSLEGPGNTIYF. The CDR3 nucleotides read TGTGCCAGCAGCTTGGAGGGGCCCGGAAACACCATATATTTT.

This clone was observed many times. The J gene is TRBJ1-1, the V gene TRBV6-5; 11 bases fit TRBD1. The germline V gene has CDR1 MNHEY and CDR2 SVGAGI. The CDR3 runs to 15 residues. V was pared by 8 bases and J by 1 base, with 6 bases of the junction left unmatched. CDR3 region: CASHRDRGGNTEAFF. CDR3 coding DNA: TGTGCCAGCCACCGGGACAGGGGGGGGAACACTGAAGCTTTCTTT.

This clone was counted at least ten times. The chain has TRBV6-5 and TRBJ2-7; the match to TRBD1 covers 10 bases. V lost 8 bases to trimming and J lost 4 bases; unmatched junction nucleotides: 8. The CDR3 extends over 14 amino acids. Germline CDR1 and CDR2: MNHEY and SVGAGI. Here the CDR3 DNA reads TGTGCCAGCGCGGAACCGGGACAGGGGTACGAGCAGTACTTC. Translation: CASAEPGQGYEQYF.

This clone was seen many times. The chain links TRBV6-5 to TRBJ1-2; TRBD1 aligns across 9 bases. The CDR3 covers 13 residues. V gave up 6 bases and J gave up 7 bases; unmatched junction bases: 6. The germline CDR1 and CDR2 sequences are MNHEY and SVGAGI. The CDR3 spells CASRTTGGTGYTF. The DNA of the CDR3 is TGTGCCAGCAGGACTACAGGGGGCACTGGCTACACCTTC.

The table lists this clone with many counts. This chain links TRBV19 with TRBJ2-7, with 10 bases lining up with TRBD1. Germline loops: CDR1 LNHDA, CDR2 SQIVND (reference sequence). The CDR3 length is 15 residues. Trimming at V came to 0 bases and at J to 5 bases, leaving 4 bases not matched to a gene. CDR3 bases: TGTGCCAGTAGTATAGATGGGACAGGGGTCGACGAGCAGTACTTC. Its protein product is CASSIDGTGVDEQYF.

The V and J genes are TRBV5-1 and TRBJ1-4; D uncertain. Germline assignment: CDR1 SGHRS and CDR2 YFSETQ. Between the trimmed V and J ends, which lost 1 base and 1 base, there was a span of 5 bases. The CDR3 is 14 amino acids. CDR3 sequence: CASSLFGTNEKLFF. The CDR3 DNA follows: TGCGCCAGCAGCTTGTTCGGAACTAATGAAAAACTGTTTTTT.